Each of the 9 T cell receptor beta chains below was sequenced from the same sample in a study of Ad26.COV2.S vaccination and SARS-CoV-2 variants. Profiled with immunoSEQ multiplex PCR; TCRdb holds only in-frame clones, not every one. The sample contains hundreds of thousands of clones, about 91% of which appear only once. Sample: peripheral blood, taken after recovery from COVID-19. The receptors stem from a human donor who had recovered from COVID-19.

The CDR3 spells CASSLVTAGSTGELFF. The CDR3 bases are TGCGCCAGCAGCTTGGTAACAGCGGGGAGCACCGGGGAGCTGTTTTTT. This chain uses TRBV5-1 with TRBJ2-2; 7 positions match TRBD2. The CDR3 is made up of 16 amino acids. Germline CDR1 reads SGHRS; CDR2 reads YFSETQ. After removal of 0 bases from V and 4 bases from J, the junction contained 6 bases not matched to a gene.

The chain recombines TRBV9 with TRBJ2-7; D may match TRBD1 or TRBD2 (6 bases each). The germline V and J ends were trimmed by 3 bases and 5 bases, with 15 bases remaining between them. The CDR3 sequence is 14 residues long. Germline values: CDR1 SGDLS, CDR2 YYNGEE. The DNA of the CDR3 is TGTGCCAGCAGCGATGCCGGGGGCAGCCACGAGCAGTACTTC. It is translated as CASSDAGGSHEQYF.

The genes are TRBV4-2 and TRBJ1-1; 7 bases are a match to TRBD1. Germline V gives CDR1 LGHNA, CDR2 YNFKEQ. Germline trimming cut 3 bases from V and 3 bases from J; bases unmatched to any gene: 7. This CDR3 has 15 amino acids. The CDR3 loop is CASSHDREEDTEAFF. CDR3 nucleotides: TGTGCCAGCAGCCACGACAGGGAGGAGGACACTGAAGCTTTCTTT.

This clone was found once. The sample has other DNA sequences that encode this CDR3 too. CDR3 nucleotides: TGTGCCAGCAGCTTAGGGGCAGGGAACACTGAAGCTTTCTTT. It translates to CASSLGAGNTEAFF. The chain uses TRBV7-9 and TRBJ1-1; D remains ambiguous. CDR1 and CDR2 (germline): SEHNR, FQNEAQ (reference sequence). This CDR3 has 14 residues. Trimming took off 1 base at V and 1 base at J, with 7 bases between the two ends.

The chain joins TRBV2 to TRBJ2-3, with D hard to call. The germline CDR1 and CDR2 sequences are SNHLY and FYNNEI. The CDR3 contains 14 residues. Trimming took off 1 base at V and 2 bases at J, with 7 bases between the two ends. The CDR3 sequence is CASSEVHTTDTQYF. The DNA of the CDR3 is TGTGCCAGCAGTGAAGTCCATACCACAGATACGCAGTATTTT.

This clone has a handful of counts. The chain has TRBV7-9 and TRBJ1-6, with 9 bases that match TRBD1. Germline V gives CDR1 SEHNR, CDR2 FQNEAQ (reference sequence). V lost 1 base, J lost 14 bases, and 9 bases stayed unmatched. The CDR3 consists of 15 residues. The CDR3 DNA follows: TGTGCCAGCAGCTTAGGTACAGGGGGCTTTCGGTCCCTCCACTTT. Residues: CASSLGTGGFRSLHF.

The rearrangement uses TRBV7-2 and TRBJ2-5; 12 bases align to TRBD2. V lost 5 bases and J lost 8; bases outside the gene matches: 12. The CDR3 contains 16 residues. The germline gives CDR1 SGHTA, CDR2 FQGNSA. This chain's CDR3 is CASSRGSGTSGLTQYF. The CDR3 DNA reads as TGTGCCAGCAGCCGGGGGTCCGGGACTAGCGGGCTAACCCAGTACTTC.

The CDR3 loop is CASSEVNPQGGYNEQFF. The CDR3 DNA follows: TGTGCCAGCAGTGAAGTGAACCCACAGGGGGGTTACAATGAGCAGTTCTTC. The J gene is TRBJ2-1, the V gene TRBV2; TRBD1 matches at 8 bases. The V gene's germline CDR1 is SNHLY and CDR2 FYNNEI. V shed 1 base, J shed 4 bases, and the junction held 9 bases outside the gene matches. The CDR3 loop spans 17 amino acids.

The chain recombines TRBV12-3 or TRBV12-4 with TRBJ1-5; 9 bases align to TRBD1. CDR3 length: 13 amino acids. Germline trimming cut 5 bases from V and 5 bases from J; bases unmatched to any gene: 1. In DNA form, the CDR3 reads TGTGCCAGCAGTGGGACAGGGCATCAGCCCCAGCATTTT. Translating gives CASSGTGHQPQHF.